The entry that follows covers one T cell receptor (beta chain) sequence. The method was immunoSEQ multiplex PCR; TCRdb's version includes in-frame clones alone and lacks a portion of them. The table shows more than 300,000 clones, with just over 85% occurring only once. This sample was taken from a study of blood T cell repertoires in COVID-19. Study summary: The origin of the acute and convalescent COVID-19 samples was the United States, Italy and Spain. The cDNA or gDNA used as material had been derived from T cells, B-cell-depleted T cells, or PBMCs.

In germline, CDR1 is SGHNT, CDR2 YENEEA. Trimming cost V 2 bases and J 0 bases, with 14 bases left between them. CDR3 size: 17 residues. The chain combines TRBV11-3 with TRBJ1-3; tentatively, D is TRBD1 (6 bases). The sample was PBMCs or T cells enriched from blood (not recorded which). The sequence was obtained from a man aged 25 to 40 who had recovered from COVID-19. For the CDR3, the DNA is TGTGCCAGCAGCTTAAGTTCCGGACAGAGCTCTGGAAACACCATATATTTT. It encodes CASSLSSGQSSGNTIYF.